This TCR beta chain came from a study of cytomegalovirus exposure and HLA in healthy donors. Study-level points and caveats: The likely origin of a cluster of highly shared sequence variants was a sequencing artifact. Among CMV-associated TCR beta chains, most appeared HLA-restricted in a later analysis. The study designated roughly 150 TCR beta chains cytomegalovirus-associated.

Comments on this clone: The antigen is not known.

A multiplex PCR was run with 60 Vbeta primers and 13 Jbeta primers. Only in-frame clones appear in the TCRdb table, and some are missing; sequencing was by immunoSEQ multiplex PCR. The data contain 75,000 to 100,000 clones, roughly four fifths of them singletons. The receptor was derived from a middle-aged man in good health and CMV-seropositive. The sample consisted of PBMCs.

The DNA of the CDR3 is TGTGCCAGCAGTTACGTGGACAGCGACTCCTACGAGCAGTACTTC. Its translation is CASSYVDSDSYEQYF. V gene TRBV6-5 combines with J gene TRBJ2-7, with a weak D call TRBD1 (6 bases). This CDR3 region has 15 residues. The germline CDR1 and CDR2 sequences are MNHEY and SVGAGI. With 2 bases removed from V and 0 bases from J, the gap between germline ends came to 11 bases.